A selection of T cell receptor beta chains follows, all from one sample in a study of blood T cell repertoires in COVID-19. Generated by immunoSEQ multiplex PCR, the TCRdb table keeps only in-frame clones and is missing some. The sample lists some 240,000 clones, 65% to 85% occurring once. The specimen sequenced was peripheral blood. The receptors shown here come from a human donor in a cohort sampled during active COVID-19. Both conserved end residues are part of each CDR3. D genes are given only for firm matches. The size entry is marked missing in some rows and otherwise reads once, few, many or a size class.

v_gene	j_gene	d_gene	abundance	CDR3nt	CDR3aa
TRBV18	TRBJ1-1	NA	NA	TGTGCCAGCTCACCCTCTTCAGCGCTACAAGTAGGTGGCGGCGAAGCTTTCTTT	CASSPSSALQVGGGEAFF
TRBV3-1/TRBV3-2	TRBJ1-5	NA	NA	TGTGCCAGCAGCCAGGGGAGGGACAATCAGCCCCAGCATTTT	CASSQGRDNQPQHF
TRBV19	TRBJ2-1	NA	NA	TGTGCCAGTAGACCGACTGGGTCGATAAATGAGCAGTTCTTC	CASRPTGSINEQFF
TRBV6-6	TRBJ2-3	TRBD1	NA	TGTGCCAGCAGTCCGACAGGGGCCCAAGGCGCAGATACGCAGTATTTT	CASSPTGAQGADTQYF
TRBV9	TRBJ2-7	TRBD2	NA	TGTGCCAGCAGCCCCGGGGGGACCTCCTATGAGCAGTACTTC	CASSPGGTSYEQYF
TRBV3-1/TRBV3-2	TRBJ1-1	TRBD1	NA	TGTGCCAGCAGACCCGACAGGGGATTAGCTTTCTTT	CASRPDRGLAFF
TRBV6-1	TRBJ1-4	TRBD1	NA	TGTGCCAGCAGTGAAGCCCGGACAGGGGTTCTCCCCAGTGAAAAACTGTTTTTT	CASSEARTGVLPSEKLFF
TRBV4-3	TRBJ1-4	NA	NA	TGCGCCAGCAGCCCAGCAGACTCCTTTGAAAAACTGTTTTTT	CASSPADSFEKLFF
TRBV5-1	TRBJ1-5	NA	NA	TGCGCCAGCAGCCCGGGCGGGGGTGGTAGCAATCAGCCCCAGCATTTT	CASSPGGGGSNQPQHF
TRBV11-2	TRBJ1-4	NA	NA	TGTGCCAGCAGCTTCGACAGGTCAACTAATGAAAAACTGTTTTTT	CASSFDRSTNEKLFF
TRBV14	TRBJ1-6	NA	NA	TGTGCCAGCAGCCAAGATCGAAACAGGGTAGGGGATTCACCCCTCCACTTT	CASSQDRNRVGDSPLHF
TRBV19	TRBJ1-2	TRBD1	NA	TGTGCCAGTAGCCACGAGGGACAGGGGTTTTACGTGGACTATGGCTACACCTTC	CASSHEGQGFYVDYGYTF
TRBV7-8	TRBJ2-5	NA	NA	TGTGCCAGCAGCCGACCAGGAGGTGATAAAGAGACCCAGTACTTC	CASSRPGGDKETQYF
TRBV19	TRBJ1-2	NA	NA	TGTGCCAGTAGTTATAATTTTGCGGACAGTGGATATGGCTACACCTTC	CASSYNFADSGYGYTF
TRBV5-1	TRBJ2-2	TRBD2	NA	TGCGCCAGCAGCTCACGACTAGCGGGAGTTACCGGGGAGCTGTTTTTT	CASSSRLAGVTGELFF
TRBV11-2	TRBJ1-4	NA	NA	TGTGCCAGCAGCTCGCGGGAGAGGCTGTTTTTT	CASSSRERLFF
TRBV28	TRBJ1-2	NA	NA	TGTGCCAGCAGTTTAGTCAGCTATGGCTACACCTTC	CASSLVSYGYTF
TRBV5-4	TRBJ2-3	TRBD2	NA	TGTGCCAGCAGCTTGGGACTAGCGGGGCAGGGGGATACGCAGTATTTT	CASSLGLAGQGDTQYF
TRBV5-1	TRBJ2-7	NA	NA	TGCGCCAGCAGCCGGGACACCTACGAGCAGTACTTC	CASSRDTYEQYF
TRBV28	TRBJ1-4	TRBD1	few	TGTGCCAGCAGTCGGGACAGCCATAATGAAAAACTGTTTTTT	CASSRDSHNEKLFF
TRBV28	TRBJ1-2	TRBD1	NA	TGTGCCAGCAGTTCTCCGGGACAGGGAGCGGGCTACACCTTC	CASSSPGQGAGYTF
TRBV5-6	TRBJ1-2	NA	NA	TGTGCCAGCAGCTTGGAACAGGCAATTACTAACTATGGCTACACCTTC	CASSLEQAITNYGYTF
TRBV6-5	TRBJ1-6	TRBD1	NA	TGTGCCAGCAGTTGGCTTCCGGGACAGAGGAATTCACCCCTCCACTTT	CASSWLPGQRNSPLHF
TRBV9	TRBJ2-7	NA	NA	TGTGCCAGCTCCCAAACAGGAGCCTCTTCCTGGGGCGAGCAGTACTTC	CASSQTGASSWGEQYF
TRBV29-1	TRBJ1-1	NA	once	TGCAGCGTTGAAACAGGCCTTAACACTGAAGCTTTCTTT	CSVETGLNTEAFF
TRBV10-3	TRBJ2-7	TRBD1	NA	TGTGCCATCAGTGGGGACAGGGGGGCCTACGAGCAGTACTTC	CAISGDRGAYEQYF
TRBV4-1	TRBJ1-4	NA	NA	TGCGCCAGCAGCCAAGCAGGGGCAACTAATGAAAAACTGTTTTTT	CASSQAGATNEKLFF
TRBV21-1	TRBJ2-2	NA	NA	TGTGCCAGTCTCCGGACAGTTTGGACCGGGGAGCTGTTTTTT	CASLRTVWTGELFF
TRBV28	TRBJ2-2	NA	few	TGTGCCAGCAGCCAGTGGTCCGGGGAGCTGTTTTTT	CASSQWSGELFF
TRBV6-5	TRBJ1-5	TRBD1	NA	TGTGCCAGCAGGGACAGGGCTGGGCATCAGCCCCAGCATTTT	CASRDRAGHQPQHF
TRBV11-2	TRBJ1-3	NA	NA	TGTGCCAGCAGCCTCCGCGGGGGCGGCGCACTTGGAAACACCATATATTTT	CASSLRGGGALGNTIYF
TRBV19	TRBJ2-5	NA	NA	TGTGCCAGTAGTATAGGCTCAGGGGCACGACAAGAGACCCAGTACTTC	CASSIGSGARQETQYF
TRBV7-9	TRBJ1-3	NA	NA	TGTGCCAGCAGCCCGGGGGTCTCTGGAAACACCATATATTTT	CASSPGVSGNTIYF
TRBV11-2	TRBJ2-5	TRBD1	NA	TGTGCCAGCAGCTACTACAGGGGGAAGGAGACCCAGTACTTC	CASSYYRGKETQYF
TRBV5-8	TRBJ1-1	TRBD1	NA	TGTGCCAGCAGCCGACAGGGGAGGACTGAAGCTTTCTTT	CASSRQGRTEAFF
TRBV19	TRBJ1-3	TRBD1	once	TGTGCCAGTAGATCTCAGGGGGAGCTTGGAAACACCATATATTTT	CASRSQGELGNTIYF
TRBV12-3/TRBV12-4	TRBJ1-2	NA	NA	TGTGCCAGTCGAAAGGAGGGATTCGGCTACACCTTC	CASRKEGFGYTF
TRBV28	TRBJ1-5	NA	NA	TGTGCCAGCAGTTTCGGCGGTTATAGCAATCAGCCCCAGCATTTT	CASSFGGYSNQPQHF
TRBV11-1	TRBJ1-6	NA	many	TGTGCCAGCAGCCCCGGGACACTAAATTCACCCCTCCACTTT	CASSPGTLNSPLHF
TRBV4-1	TRBJ2-5	TRBD2	NA	TGCGCCAGCAGCCCCCAACGACTAGCGGATCAAGAGACCCAGTACTTC	CASSPQRLADQETQYF
TRBV5-6	TRBJ2-2	TRBD1	NA	TGTGCCAGCAGCTCAACAGGGGGTGCAGTTCGCGGGGAGCTGTTTTTT	CASSSTGGAVRGELFF
TRBV6-6	TRBJ2-6	NA	once	TGTGCCAGCACCTCTCAAGGGGCGGCGGGGGCCAACGTCCTGACTTTC	CASTSQGAAGANVLTF
TRBV2	TRBJ2-5	TRBD2	NA	TGTGCCAGCAGTGAAATGCCGGGACTAGCAAGCGAGACCCAGTACTTC	CASSEMPGLASETQYF
TRBV6-1	TRBJ2-7	TRBD2	NA	TGTGCCAGCAGTGACACTAGCGGGGGGGCGGGTGACGAGCAGTACTTC	CASSDTSGGAGDEQYF
TRBV28	TRBJ1-4	NA	NA	TGTGCCAGCAGTATGGTCGGTAGTTCAGAAAAACTGTTTTTT	CASSMVGSSEKLFF